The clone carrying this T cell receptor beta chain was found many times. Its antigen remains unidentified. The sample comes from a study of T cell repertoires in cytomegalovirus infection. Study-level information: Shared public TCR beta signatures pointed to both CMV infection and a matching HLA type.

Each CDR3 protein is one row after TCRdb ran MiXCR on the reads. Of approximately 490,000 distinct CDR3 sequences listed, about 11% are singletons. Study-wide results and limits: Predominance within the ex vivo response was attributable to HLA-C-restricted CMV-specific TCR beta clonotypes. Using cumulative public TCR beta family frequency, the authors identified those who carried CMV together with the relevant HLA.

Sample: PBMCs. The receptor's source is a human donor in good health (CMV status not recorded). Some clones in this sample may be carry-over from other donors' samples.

In DNA, the CDR3 is TGCAGTGCTAGATCCGAGACTAGCGGTCTCGGCTGGGGTCACAATGAGCAGTTCTTC. Encoded protein: CSARSETSGLGWGHNEQFF. The rearrangement uses TRBV20-1 and TRBJ2-1, with 9 nucleotides matching TRBD2. This CDR3 is 19 amino acids long. Germline values: CDR1 DFQATT, CDR2 SNEGSKA (reference sequence). Trimming took 2 bases from V and 5 from J; bases not matched to a gene: 19.